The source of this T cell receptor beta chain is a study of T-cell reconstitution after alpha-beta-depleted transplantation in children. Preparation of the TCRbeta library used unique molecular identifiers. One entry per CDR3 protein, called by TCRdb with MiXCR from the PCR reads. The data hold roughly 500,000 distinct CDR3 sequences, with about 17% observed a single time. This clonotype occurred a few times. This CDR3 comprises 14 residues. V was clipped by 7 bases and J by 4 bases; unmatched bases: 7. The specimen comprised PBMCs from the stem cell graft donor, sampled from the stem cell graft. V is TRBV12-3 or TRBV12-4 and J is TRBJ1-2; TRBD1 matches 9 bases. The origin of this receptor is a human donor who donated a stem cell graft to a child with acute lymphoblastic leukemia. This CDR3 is CASTKTGGRYGYTF. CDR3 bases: TGTGCCAGCACTAAGACAGGGGGACGCTATGGCTACACCTTC.